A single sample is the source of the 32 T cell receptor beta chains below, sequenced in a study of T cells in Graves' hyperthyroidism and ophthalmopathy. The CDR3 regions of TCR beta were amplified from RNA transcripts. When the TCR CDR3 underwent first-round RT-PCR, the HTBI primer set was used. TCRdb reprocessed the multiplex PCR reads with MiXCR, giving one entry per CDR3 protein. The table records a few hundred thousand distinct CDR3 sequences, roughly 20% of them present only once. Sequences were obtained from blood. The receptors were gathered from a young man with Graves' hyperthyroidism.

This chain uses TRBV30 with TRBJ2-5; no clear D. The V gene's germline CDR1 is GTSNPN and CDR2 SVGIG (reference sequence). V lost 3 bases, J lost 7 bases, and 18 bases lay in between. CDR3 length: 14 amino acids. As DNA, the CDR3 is TGTGCCTGGAGCCTCGGTCCCGTAGGGCGGACCCAGTACTTC. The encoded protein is CAWSLGPVGRTQYF.

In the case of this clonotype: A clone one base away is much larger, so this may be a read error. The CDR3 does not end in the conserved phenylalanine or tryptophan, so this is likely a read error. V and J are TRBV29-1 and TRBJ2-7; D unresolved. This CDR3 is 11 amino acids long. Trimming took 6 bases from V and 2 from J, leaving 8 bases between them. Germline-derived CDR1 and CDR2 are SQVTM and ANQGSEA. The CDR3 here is CSVGQAYEQYY. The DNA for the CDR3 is TGCAGCGTCGGGCAGGCCTACGAGCAGTACTAC.

The CDR3 protein is CASSLILAGERGETQYF. For the CDR3, the DNA is TGTGCCAGCAGTTTGATCCTAGCGGGGGAGAGGGGGGAGACCCAGTACTTC. The chain carries TRBV12-3 or TRBV12-4 and TRBJ2-5; 10 bases match TRBD2. J lost 5 bases, V lost 3 bases, and 12 bases had no gene match. The CDR3 covers 17 residues.

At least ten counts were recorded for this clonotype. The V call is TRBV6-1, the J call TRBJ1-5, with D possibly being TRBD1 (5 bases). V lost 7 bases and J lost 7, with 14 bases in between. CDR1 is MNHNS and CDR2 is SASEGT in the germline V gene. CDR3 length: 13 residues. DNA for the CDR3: TGTGCCAGCAATGGCAGGGCACAACAGCCCCAGCATTTT. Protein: CASNGRAQQPQHF.

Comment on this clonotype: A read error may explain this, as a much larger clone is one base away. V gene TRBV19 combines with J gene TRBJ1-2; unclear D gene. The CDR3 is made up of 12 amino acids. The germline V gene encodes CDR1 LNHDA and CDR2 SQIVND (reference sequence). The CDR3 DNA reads TGTGCCAGTCGTCCGGGAGGCTATGGCTACAGCTTC. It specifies CASRPGGYGYSF.

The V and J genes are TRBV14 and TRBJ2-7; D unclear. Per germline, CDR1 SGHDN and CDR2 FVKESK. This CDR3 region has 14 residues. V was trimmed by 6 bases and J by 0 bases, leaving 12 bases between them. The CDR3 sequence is CASSGRWSSYEQYF. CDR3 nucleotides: TGTGCCAGCAGTGGTAGGTGGAGCTCCTACGAGCAGTACTTC.

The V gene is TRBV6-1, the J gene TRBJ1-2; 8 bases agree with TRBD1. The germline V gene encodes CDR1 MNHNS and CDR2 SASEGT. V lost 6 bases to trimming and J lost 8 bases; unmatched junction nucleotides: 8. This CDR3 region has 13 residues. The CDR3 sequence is CASRETGVGGYTF. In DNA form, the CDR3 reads TGTGCCAGCAGGGAGACAGGGGTCGGGGGCTACACCTTC.

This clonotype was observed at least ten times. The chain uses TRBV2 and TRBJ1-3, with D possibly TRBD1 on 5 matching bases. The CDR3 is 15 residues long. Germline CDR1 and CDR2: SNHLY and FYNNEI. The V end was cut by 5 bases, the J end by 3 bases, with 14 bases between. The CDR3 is CASSPIGARGNTIYF. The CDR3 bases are TGTGCCAGCAGTCCGATCGGGGCTCGTGGAAACACCATATATTTT. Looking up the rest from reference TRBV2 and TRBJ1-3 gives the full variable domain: EPEVTQTPSHQVTQMGQEVILRCVPISNHLYFYWYRQILGQKVEFLVSFYNNEISEKSEIFDDQFSVERPDGSNFTLKIRSTKLEDSAMYFCASSPIGARGNTIYFGEGSWLTVV.

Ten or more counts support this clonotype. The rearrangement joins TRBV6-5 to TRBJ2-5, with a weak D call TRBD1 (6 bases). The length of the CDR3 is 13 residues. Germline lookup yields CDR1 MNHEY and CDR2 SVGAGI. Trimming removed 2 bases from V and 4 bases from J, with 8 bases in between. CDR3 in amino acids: CASSYQGRETQYF. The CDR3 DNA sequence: TGTGCCAGCAGTTACCAGGGGCGAGAGACCCAGTACTTC.

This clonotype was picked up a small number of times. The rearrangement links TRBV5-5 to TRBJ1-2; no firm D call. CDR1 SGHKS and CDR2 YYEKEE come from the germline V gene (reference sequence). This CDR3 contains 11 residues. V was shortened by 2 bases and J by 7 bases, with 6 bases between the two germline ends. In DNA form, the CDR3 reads TGTGCCAGCAGCTTTAGAGGTGGCTACACCTTC. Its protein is CASSFRGGYTF.

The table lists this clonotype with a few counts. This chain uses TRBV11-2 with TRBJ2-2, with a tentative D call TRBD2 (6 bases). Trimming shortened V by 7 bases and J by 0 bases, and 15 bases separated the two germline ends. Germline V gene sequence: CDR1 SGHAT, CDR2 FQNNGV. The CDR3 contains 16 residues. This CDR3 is CASNGGSNANTGELFF. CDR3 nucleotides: TGTGCCAGCAACGGGGGTTCCAACGCGAACACCGGGGAGCTGTTTTTT.

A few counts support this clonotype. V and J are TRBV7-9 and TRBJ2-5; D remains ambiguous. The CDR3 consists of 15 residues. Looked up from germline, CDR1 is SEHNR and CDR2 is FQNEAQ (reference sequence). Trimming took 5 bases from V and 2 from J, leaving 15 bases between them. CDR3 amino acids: CASSRPDWSQETQYF. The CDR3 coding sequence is TGTGCCAGCAGCCGTCCTGACTGGTCGCAAGAGACCCAGTACTTC.

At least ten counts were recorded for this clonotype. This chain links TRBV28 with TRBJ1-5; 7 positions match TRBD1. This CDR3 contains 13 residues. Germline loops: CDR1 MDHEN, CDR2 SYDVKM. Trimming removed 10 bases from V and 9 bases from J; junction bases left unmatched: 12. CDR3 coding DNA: TGTGCCACCCTGGAGGAAGGGGGCATGCCCCAGCATTTT. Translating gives CATLEEGGMPQHF.

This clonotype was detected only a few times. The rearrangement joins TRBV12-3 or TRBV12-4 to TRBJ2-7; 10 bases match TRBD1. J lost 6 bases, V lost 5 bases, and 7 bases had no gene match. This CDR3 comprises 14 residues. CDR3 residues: CASSTRQGAGEQYF. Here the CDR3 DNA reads TGTGCCAGCAGTACCAGACAGGGGGCTGGCGAGCAGTACTTC.

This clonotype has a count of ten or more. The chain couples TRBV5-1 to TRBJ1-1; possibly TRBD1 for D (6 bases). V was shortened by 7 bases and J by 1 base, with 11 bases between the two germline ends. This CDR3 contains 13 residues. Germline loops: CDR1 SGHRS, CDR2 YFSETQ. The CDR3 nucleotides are TGCGCCAGCGGCGGGGGCGAGAACACTGAAGCTTTCTTT. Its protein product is CASGGGENTEAFF.

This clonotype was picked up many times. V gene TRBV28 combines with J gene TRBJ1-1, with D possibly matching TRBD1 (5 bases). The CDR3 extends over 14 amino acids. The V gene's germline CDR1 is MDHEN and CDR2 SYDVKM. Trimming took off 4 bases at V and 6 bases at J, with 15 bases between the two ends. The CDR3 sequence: CASSSPAGVAEAFF. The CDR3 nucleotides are TGTGCCAGCAGTTCCCCCGCGGGGGTTGCTGAAGCTTTCTTT.

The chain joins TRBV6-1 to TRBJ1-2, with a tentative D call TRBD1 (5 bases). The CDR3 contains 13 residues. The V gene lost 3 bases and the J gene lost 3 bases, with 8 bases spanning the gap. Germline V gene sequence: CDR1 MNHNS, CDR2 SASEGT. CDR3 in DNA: TGTGCCAGCAGTGATGGGGCGCACTATGGCTACACCTTC. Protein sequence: CASSDGAHYGYTF.

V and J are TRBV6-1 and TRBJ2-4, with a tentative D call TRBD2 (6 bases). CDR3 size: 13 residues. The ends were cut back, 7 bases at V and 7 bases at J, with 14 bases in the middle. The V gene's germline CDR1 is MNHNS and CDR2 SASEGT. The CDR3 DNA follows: TGTGCCAGCAACTCCGGCGGGGAGAACATTCAGTACTTC. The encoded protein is CASNSGGENIQYF.

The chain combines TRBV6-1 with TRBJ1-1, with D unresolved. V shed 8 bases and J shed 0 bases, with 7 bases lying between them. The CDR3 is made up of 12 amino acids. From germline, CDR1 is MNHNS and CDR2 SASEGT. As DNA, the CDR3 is TGTGCCAGCGCGGCATTGAACACTGAAGCTTTCTTT. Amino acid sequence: CASAALNTEAFF.

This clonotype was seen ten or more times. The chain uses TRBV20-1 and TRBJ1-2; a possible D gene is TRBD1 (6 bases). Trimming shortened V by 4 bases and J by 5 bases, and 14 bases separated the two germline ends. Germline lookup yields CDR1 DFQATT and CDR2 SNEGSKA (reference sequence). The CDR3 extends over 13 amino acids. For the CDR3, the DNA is TGCAGTGCTATCCTTACACAGGGTTATGGCTACACCTTC. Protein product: CSAILTQGYGYTF.

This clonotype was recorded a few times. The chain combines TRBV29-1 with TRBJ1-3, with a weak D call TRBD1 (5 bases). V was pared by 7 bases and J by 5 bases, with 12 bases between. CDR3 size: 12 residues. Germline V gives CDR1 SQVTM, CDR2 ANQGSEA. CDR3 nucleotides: TGCAGCGCGAGACAGAGCCGAAACACCATATATTTT. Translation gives CSARQSRNTIYF.

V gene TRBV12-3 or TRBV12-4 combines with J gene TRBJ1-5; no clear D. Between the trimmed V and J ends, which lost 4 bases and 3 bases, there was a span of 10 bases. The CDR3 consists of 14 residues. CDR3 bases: TGTGCCAGCAGTTCGTCCAGCTTCAATCAGCCCCAGCATTTT. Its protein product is CASSSSSFNQPQHF.

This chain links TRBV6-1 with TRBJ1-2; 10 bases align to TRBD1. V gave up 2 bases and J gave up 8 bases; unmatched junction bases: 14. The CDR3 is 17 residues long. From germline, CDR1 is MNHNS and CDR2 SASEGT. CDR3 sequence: CASSESAPGQGLRGYTF. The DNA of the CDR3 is TGTGCCAGCAGTGAATCGGCCCCGGGACAGGGGTTGCGGGGCTACACCTTC.

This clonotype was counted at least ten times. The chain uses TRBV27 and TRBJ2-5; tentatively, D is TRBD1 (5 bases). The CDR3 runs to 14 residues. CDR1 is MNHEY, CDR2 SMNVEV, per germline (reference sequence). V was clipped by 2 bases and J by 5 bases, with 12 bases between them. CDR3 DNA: TGTGCCAGCAGTTTACAGGGTAGTGTGGAGACCCAGTACTTC. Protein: CASSLQGSVETQYF.

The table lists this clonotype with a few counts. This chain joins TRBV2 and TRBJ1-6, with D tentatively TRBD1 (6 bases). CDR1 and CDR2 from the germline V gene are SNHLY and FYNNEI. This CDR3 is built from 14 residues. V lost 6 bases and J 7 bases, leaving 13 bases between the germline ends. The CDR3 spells CASRDSGGNSPLHF. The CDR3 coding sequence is TGTGCCAGCAGGGACAGCGGGGGAAATTCACCCCTCCACTTT.

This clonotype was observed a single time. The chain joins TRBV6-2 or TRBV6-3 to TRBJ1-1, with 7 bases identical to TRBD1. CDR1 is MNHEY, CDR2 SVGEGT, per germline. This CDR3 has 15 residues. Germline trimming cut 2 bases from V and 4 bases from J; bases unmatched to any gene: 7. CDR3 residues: CASSYKGAGSTEAFF. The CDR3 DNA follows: TGTGCCAGCAGTTACAAGGGGGCTGGAAGCACTGAAGCTTTCTTT.

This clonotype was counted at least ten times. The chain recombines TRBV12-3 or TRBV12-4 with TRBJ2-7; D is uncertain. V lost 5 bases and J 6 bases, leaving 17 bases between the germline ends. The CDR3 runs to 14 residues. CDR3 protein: CASSPNVARGEQYF. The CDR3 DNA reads TGTGCCAGCAGTCCAAACGTCGCTCGCGGCGAGCAGTACTTC.

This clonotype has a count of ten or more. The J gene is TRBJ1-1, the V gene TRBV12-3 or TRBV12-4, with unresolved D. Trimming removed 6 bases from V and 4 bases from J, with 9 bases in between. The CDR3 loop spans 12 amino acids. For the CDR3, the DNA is TGTGCCAGCAGCCAGCCAGGCACTGAAGCTTTCTTT. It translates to CASSQPGTEAFF.

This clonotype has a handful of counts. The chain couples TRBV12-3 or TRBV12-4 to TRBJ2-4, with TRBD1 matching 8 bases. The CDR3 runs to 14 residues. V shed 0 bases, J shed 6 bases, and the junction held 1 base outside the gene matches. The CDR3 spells CASSLADRANIQYF. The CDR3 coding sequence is TGTGCCAGCAGTTTAGCGGACAGGGCAAACATTCAGTACTTC.

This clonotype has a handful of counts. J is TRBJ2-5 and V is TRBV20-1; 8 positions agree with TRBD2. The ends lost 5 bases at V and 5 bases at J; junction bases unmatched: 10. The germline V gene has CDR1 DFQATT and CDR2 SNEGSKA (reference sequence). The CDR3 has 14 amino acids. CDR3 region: CSAPAGGRGETQYF. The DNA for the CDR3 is TGCAGTGCTCCTGCGGGGGGCCGAGGGGAGACCCAGTACTTC.

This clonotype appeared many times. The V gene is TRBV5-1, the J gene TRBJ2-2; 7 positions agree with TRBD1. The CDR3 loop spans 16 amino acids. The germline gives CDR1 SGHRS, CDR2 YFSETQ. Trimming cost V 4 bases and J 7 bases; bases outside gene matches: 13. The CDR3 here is CASSIQGTVGGGELFF. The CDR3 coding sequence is TGCGCCAGCAGCATACAGGGGACCGTTGGAGGCGGGGAGCTGTTTTTT.

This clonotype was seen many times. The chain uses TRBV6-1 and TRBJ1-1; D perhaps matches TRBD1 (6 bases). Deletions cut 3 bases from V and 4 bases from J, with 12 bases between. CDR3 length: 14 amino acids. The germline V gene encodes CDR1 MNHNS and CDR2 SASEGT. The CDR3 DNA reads TGTGCCAGCAGTGAGCGGGGGGGGCTCACTGAAGCTTTCTTT. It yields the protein CASSERGGLTEAFF.